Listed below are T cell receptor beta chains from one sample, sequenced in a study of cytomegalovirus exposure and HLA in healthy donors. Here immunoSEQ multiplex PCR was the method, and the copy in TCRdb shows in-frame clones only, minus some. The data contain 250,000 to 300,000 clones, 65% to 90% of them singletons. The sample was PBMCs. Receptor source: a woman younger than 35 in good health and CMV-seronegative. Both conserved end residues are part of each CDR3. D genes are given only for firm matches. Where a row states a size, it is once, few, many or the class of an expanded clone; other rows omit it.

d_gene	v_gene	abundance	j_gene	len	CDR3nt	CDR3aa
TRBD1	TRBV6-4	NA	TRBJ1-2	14	TGTGCCAGCAGTGAGCAACAGGGGGCGGGCGGCTACACCTTC	CASSEQQGAGGYTF
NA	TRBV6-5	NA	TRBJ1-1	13	TGTGCCAGCAGTAATGCAGGGGCTGGTGAAGCTTTCTTT	CASSNAGAGEAFF
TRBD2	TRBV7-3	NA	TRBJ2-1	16	TGTGCCAGCAGCCCCTGGACTAGCGGGGGGCCCAATGAGCAGTTCTTC	CASSPWTSGGPNEQFF
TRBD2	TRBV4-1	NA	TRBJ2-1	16	TGCGCCAGCAGCCAACCACTAGCGGCCTCCTACAATGAGCAGTTCTTC	CASSQPLAASYNEQFF
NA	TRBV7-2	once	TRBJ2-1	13	TGTGCCAGCAGCTTCAGGGCAGCGAATGAGCAGTTCTTC	CASSFRAANEQFF
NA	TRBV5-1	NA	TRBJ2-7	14	TGCGCCAGCAGCTTTGGCGGGGTCTCCTACGAGCAGTACTTC	CASSFGGVSYEQYF
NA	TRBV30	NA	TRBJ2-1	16	TGTGCCTGGAGTGTGGGGGACTCAAGCTCCTACAATGAGCAGTTCTTC	CAWSVGDSSSYNEQFF
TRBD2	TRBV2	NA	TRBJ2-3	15	TGTGCCAGGGCCGGTCTAGCGGGGCGTGCAGATACGCAGTATTTT	CARAGLAGRADTQYF
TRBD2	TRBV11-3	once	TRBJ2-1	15	TGTGCCAGCAGCCCAGTTAGCGGGAGTGGAAATGAGCAGTTCTTC	CASSPVSGSGNEQFF
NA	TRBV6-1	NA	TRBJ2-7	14	TGTGCCAGCAGTGAACGGCAGGCCAACTACGAGCAGTACTTC	CASSERQANYEQYF
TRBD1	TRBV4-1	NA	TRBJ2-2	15	TGCGCCAGCAGCCTGAGGACAGGTGGGACCGGGGAGCTGTTTTTT	CASSLRTGGTGELFF
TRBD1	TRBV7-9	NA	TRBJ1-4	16	TGTGCCAGCAGCCGGGACAGCAGTGAGGGGGAAGAAAAACTGTTTTTT	CASSRDSSEGEEKLFF
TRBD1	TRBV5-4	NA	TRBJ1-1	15	TGTGCCAGCAGCGCACAGGGGCCTCTAAACACTGAAGCTTTCTTT	CASSAQGPLNTEAFF
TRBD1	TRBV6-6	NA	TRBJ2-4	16	TGTGCCAGCAGTCTAGGGATTCCGGGACAGGGGGCTTCTCAGTACTTC	CASSLGIPGQGASQYF
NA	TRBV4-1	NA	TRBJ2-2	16	TGCGCCAGCAGCCAAGAGGGCCATACGAACACCGGGGAGCTGTTTTTT	CASSQEGHTNTGELFF
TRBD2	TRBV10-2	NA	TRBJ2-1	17	TGCGCCAGCAGCCCCTCGGGCGGGGGGTTAGGGTACAATGAGCAGTTCTTC	CASSPSGGGLGYNEQFF
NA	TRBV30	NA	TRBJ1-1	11	TGTGCCTGGAGTGTTCTCACTGAAGCTTTCTTT	CAWSVLTEAFF
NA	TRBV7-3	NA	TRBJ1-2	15	TGTGCCAGCAGCCCGCAGGGTGGGGCTAACTATGGCTACACCTTC	CASSPQGGANYGYTF
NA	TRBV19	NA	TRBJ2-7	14	TGTGCCAGTAGTATAGGGGGCGGCTCCTACGAGCAGTACTTC	CASSIGGGSYEQYF
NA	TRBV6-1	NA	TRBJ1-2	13	TGTGCCAGCAGTTTCAGGGTTATCGATGGCTACACCTTC	CASSFRVIDGYTF
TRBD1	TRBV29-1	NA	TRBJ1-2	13	TGCAGCGTCACATGGACAGGGGAATATGGCTACACCTTC	CSVTWTGEYGYTF
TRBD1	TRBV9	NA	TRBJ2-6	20	TGTGCCAGCAGCGTAATGGGGCCGAGACAGGGGGCCACGGGGGCCAACGTCCTGACTTTC	CASSVMGPRQGATGANVLTF
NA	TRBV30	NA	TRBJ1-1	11	TGTGCCTGGAGTGTTTTCGCTGAAGCTTTCTTT	CAWSVFAEAFF
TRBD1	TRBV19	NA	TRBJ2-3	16	TGTGCCAGTAGTATAAGGGGGCGGCGAAGCACAGATACGCAGTATTTT	CASSIRGRRSTDTQYF